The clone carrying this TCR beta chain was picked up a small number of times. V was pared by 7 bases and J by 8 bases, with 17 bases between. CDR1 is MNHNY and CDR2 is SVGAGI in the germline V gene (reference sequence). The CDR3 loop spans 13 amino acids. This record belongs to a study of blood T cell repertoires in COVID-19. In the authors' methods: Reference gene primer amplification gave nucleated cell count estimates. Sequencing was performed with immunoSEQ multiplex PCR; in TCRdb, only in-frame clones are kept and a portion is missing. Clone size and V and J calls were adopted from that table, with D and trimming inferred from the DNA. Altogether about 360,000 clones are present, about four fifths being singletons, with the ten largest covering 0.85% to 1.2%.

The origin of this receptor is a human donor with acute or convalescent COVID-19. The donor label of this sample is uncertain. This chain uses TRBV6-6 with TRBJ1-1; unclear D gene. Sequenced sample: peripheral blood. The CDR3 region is CASTLKPTNEAFF. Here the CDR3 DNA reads TGTGCCAGCACCTTAAAACCCACAAACGAAGCTTTCTTT.